This T cell receptor (beta chain) was sequenced during a study of breast tumors, draining lymph nodes, adjacent tissues. Study-level findings and limits: Tumors had less TCR diversity than lymph nodes, more than nontumor tissue.

TCRdb analysed the multiplex PCR reads with MiXCR anew, one entry per CDR3 protein. The sample lists hundreds of thousands of distinct CDR3 sequences; about 30% were seen once. This clonotype appeared many times. The antigen remains unidentified. Axillary draining lymph nodes of breast cancer patients supplied the node samples. V dropped 1 base and J dropped 0 bases, with 7 bases sitting between them. Looked up from germline, CDR1 is SGHNT and CDR2 is YENEEA. CDR3 length: 15 amino acids. Sequencing was carried out using axillary lymph node tissue. The V and J genes are TRBV11-3 and TRBJ1-5; D gene ambiguous. This clonotype originated in a female donor with breast cancer. Some clones in this sample may be carry-over from other donors' samples. The CDR3 protein is CASSLGGNSNQPQHF. CDR3 nucleotide sequence: TGTGCCAGCAGCTTAGGTGGGAATAGCAATCAGCCCCAGCATTTT. Filled out from reference TRBV11-3 and TRBJ1-5, the complete variable domain reads EAGVVQSPRYKIIEKKQPVAFWCNPISGHNTLYWYLQNLGQGPELLIRYENEEAVDDSQLPKDRFSAERLKGVDSTLKIQPAELGDSAVYLCASSLGGNSNQPQHFGDGTRLSIL.